This passage covers 27 T cell receptor beta chains from one sample sequenced in a study of cytomegalovirus exposure and HLA in healthy donors. The PCR made use of 60 Vbeta and 13 Jbeta primers. This table comes from immunoSEQ multiplex PCR, and its TCRdb copy is limited to in-frame clones, with some not included. There are about 70,000 clones in the sample, with 2% to 3% held by the top ten. Sequences were obtained from PBMCs. The receptors here all came from a female donor in good health and CMV-seropositive.

The chain couples TRBV27 to TRBJ1-1; the match to TRBD1 covers 7 bases. The CDR3 has 18 amino acids. With 2 bases clipped from V and 8 bases from J, the junction kept 20 bases outside the gene matches. Germline V gene sequence: CDR1 MNHEY, CDR2 SMNVEV (reference sequence). CDR3 DNA: TGTGCCAGCAGTTTAGGACTCCGTCAGACAGGGAAGGATTGGGAAGCTTTCTTT. It codes for CASSLGLRQTGKDWEAFF.

The genes are TRBV4-3 and TRBJ1-1; 12 bases line up with TRBD1. J gave up 0 bases and V 0 bases, and 14 bases lay outside the gene matches. The germline gives CDR1 LGHNA, CDR2 YSLEER. CDR3 size: 21 residues. The CDR3, as DNA: TGCGCCAGCAGCCAAGATTGGGACAGGGGGCTTGGTTCTGGAATGAACACTGAAGCTTTCTTT. The encoded protein is CASSQDWDRGLGSGMNTEAFF.

The genes are TRBV7-2 and TRBJ1-4, with a weak D call TRBD1 (5 bases). With 0 bases removed from V and 10 bases from J, the gap between germline ends came to 15 bases. The CDR3 sequence is 15 residues long. Looked up from germline, CDR1 is SGHTA and CDR2 is FQGNSA. CDR3 loop: CASSLARGTGGKLFF. CDR3 in DNA: TGTGCCAGCAGCTTAGCGCGGGGCACCGGGGGAAAACTGTTTTTT.

J is TRBJ1-1 and V is TRBV5-1; D uncertain. CDR1 is SGHRS, CDR2 YFSETQ, per germline. Trimming removed 5 bases at V and 1 base at J, with 15 bases between. The CDR3 spans 15 residues. DNA of the CDR3: TGCGCCAGCAGTTTTGGAAGTACAGAGAACACTGAAGCTTTCTTT. This translates into CASSFGSTENTEAFF.

The CDR3 region is CASSTGQSLSTDTQYF. In nucleotides, the CDR3 is TGTGCCAGCAGTACCGGACAGTCCCTGAGCACAGATACGCAGTATTTT. The rearrangement joins TRBV28 to TRBJ2-3, with a weak D call TRBD1 (6 bases). V was clipped by 5 bases and J by 0 bases, with 15 bases between them. In germline, CDR1 is MDHEN, CDR2 SYDVKM. CDR3 length equals 16 residues.

The CDR3 region has the DNA TGTGCCAGCAGCGTGTCGAGTAACACTGAAGCTTTCTTT. Amino acids: CASSVSSNTEAFF. The chain links TRBV9 to TRBJ1-1; D gene uncertain. The V gene lost 2 bases and the J gene lost 2 bases, with 7 bases spanning the gap. Germline assignment: CDR1 SGDLS and CDR2 YYNGEE. The CDR3 length is 13 residues.

J is TRBJ2-1 and V is TRBV7-3; D call uncertain. V was shortened by 0 bases and J by 0 bases, with 12 bases between the two germline ends. CDR3 length equals 17 residues. The germline CDR1 and CDR2 sequences are SGHTA and FQGTGA. The CDR3 protein is CASSLTHSRSSYNEQFF. In nucleotides, the CDR3 is TGTGCCAGCAGCTTAACTCACTCAAGGAGCTCCTACAATGAGCAGTTCTTC. Variable domain in full (rest from reference TRBV7-3 and TRBJ2-1): GAGVSQTPSNKVTEKGKYVELRCDPISGHTALYWYRQSLGQGPEFLIYFQGTGAADDSGLPNDRFFAVRPEGSVSTLKIQRTERGDSAVYLCASSLTHSRSSYNEQFFGPGTRLTVL.

The chain is built from TRBV18 and TRBJ2-7; 8 nucleotides align to TRBD2. Trimming cost V 3 bases and J 0 bases; bases outside gene matches: 13. This CDR3 region has 18 residues. The germline V gene encodes CDR1 KGHSH and CDR2 LQKENI. CDR3 sequence reads: CASSPGVIAGLSSYEQYF. The CDR3 region has the DNA TGTGCCAGCTCACCCGGGGTAATAGCGGGGCTTAGCTCCTACGAGCAGTACTTC.

The CDR3 DNA reads TGTGCCAGCACCAGGCCCGGCGGGGGGTTCACAGATACGCAGTATTTT. Its protein is CASTRPGGGFTDTQYF. The chain recombines TRBV28 with TRBJ2-3; 8 nucleotides align to TRBD2. The junction had 11 bases not matched to a gene; V was cut back by 7 bases and J by 2 bases. CDR1 and CDR2 from the germline V gene are MDHEN and SYDVKM. This CDR3 is built from 16 residues.

V and J are TRBV5-4 and TRBJ2-3; D unresolved. Per germline, CDR1 SGHNT and CDR2 YYREEE (reference sequence). The V and J ends lost 1 base and 1 base respectively, with 7 bases between them. This CDR3 has 14 residues. The CDR3 DNA is TGTGCCAGCAGCTTGATCTCTGGCACAGATACGCAGTATTTT. Translated: CASSLISGTDTQYF.

The chain recombines TRBV7-9 with TRBJ2-7, with TRBD2 matching 10 bases. CDR1 and CDR2 from the germline V gene are SEHNR and FQNEAQ (reference sequence). After removal of 5 bases from V and 4 bases from J, the junction contained 8 bases not matched to a gene. The CDR3 covers 15 residues. In nucleotides, the CDR3 is TGTGCCAGCAGCCTGAGGGGGACTAGCGTTTACGAGCAGTACTTC. Translated: CASSLRGTSVYEQYF. The whole variable domain, remainder taken from reference TRBV7-9 and TRBJ2-7, is DTGVSQNPRHKITKRGQNVTFRCDPISEHNRLYWYRQTLGQGPEFLTYFQNEAQLEKSRLLSDRFSAERPKGSFSTLEIQRTEQGDSAMYLCASSLRGTSVYEQYFGPGTRLTVT.

The V call is TRBV10-3, the J call TRBJ1-4, with 10 bases lining up with TRBD1. The CDR3 length is 15 residues. The germline V gene has CDR1 ENHRY and CDR2 SYGVKD. Unmatched junction bases numbered 2, after V lost 0 bases and J lost 7 bases. In DNA form, the CDR3 reads TGTGCCATCAGTGAGTCGACAGGGGGCATTGAAAAACTGTTTTTT. Translation: CAISESTGGIEKLFF.

The chain has TRBV29-1 and TRBJ2-1; D is undetermined. CDR3 size: 13 residues. Trimming removed 1 base from V and 9 bases from J, with 13 bases in between. CDR1 is SQVTM and CDR2 is ANQGSEA in the germline V gene. CDR3 DNA: TGCAGCGTTGAAGGCCAACTGCTAGGTGAGCAGTTCTTC. This codes for CSVEGQLLGEQFF.

The V call is TRBV30, the J call TRBJ2-7; 8 positions match TRBD1. Germline values: CDR1 GTSNPN, CDR2 SVGIG (reference sequence). V dropped 2 bases and J dropped 5; count of bases not matched to a gene: 8. This CDR3 comprises 14 residues. The CDR3 sequence is CAWSTRRGLNEQYF. The CDR3 nucleotides read TGTGCCTGGAGTACCCGCAGGGGGCTTAACGAGCAGTACTTC.

The chain combines TRBV19 with TRBJ2-5; 8 nucleotides match TRBD2. This CDR3 is 15 amino acids long. V trimming: 3 bases; J trimming: 7 bases; junction bases outside the gene matches: 10. Germline V gene data show CDR1 as LNHDA and CDR2 as SQIVND (reference sequence). Here the CDR3 DNA reads TGTGCCAGTAGTATTTCACTAGCGGATCCCTTGACCCAGTACTTC. Protein product: CASSISLADPLTQYF.

This chain joins TRBV7-2 and TRBJ2-1; 12 bases are a match to TRBD2. V dropped 6 bases and J dropped 8; count of bases not matched to a gene: 8. The V gene's germline CDR1 is SGHTA and CDR2 FQGNSA. The CDR3 spans 15 residues. The CDR3 is CASSQTSGGRYEQFF. The CDR3 DNA is TGTGCCAGCAGTCAAACTAGCGGGGGGCGATATGAGCAGTTCTTC.

The V gene is TRBV5-5, the J gene TRBJ1-1, with D maybe TRBD1 (6 bases). This CDR3 is built from 14 residues. The germline CDR1 and CDR2 sequences are SGHKS and YYEKEE (reference sequence). Trimming removed 5 bases at V and 4 bases at J, with 15 bases between. As DNA, the CDR3 is TGTGCCAGCAGGATTTTACAGGGACGCACTGAAGCTTTCTTT. Translation: CASRILQGRTEAFF.

V and J are TRBV7-9 and TRBJ2-3, with a possible D match to TRBD2 (6 bases). Germline V gives CDR1 SEHNR, CDR2 FQNEAQ (reference sequence). The germline V and J ends were trimmed by 1 base and 4 bases, with 15 bases remaining between them. CDR3 length equals 16 residues. The CDR3 is CASSLVRGEWSDTQYF. CDR3 nucleotides: TGTGCCAGCAGCTTAGTTCGCGGGGAGTGGTCAGATACGCAGTATTTT.

This rearrangement joins TRBV5-4 to TRBJ2-7, with 9 bases fitting TRBD1. This CDR3 contains 14 residues. CDR1 and CDR2 from the germline V gene are SGHNT and YYREEE (reference sequence). With 5 bases clipped from V and 0 bases from J, the junction kept 3 bases outside the gene matches. CDR3 DNA: TGTGCCAGCAGTCGACAGGGGGTCTCCTACGAGCAGTACTTC. Amino acids: CASSRQGVSYEQYF.

In the case of this clone: An end of the junction differs from the germline gene, which may be a read error. V usage is TRBV11-3 and J usage is TRBJ2-1; D not resolved. The CDR3 is 13 residues long. Germline assignment: CDR1 SGHNT and CDR2 YENEEA. In DNA, the CDR3 is TGTGCCAGCAGCACGTACTCCGACAATGAGCAGTTCTTC. As protein: CASSTYSDNEQFF.

The chain couples TRBV28 to TRBJ2-1; 11 bases are a match to TRBD2. This CDR3 is built from 15 residues. The V and J ends lost 6 bases and 7 bases, in that order; junction bases with no gene match: 8. Germline CDR1 is MDHEN and CDR2 is SYDVKM. In nucleotides, the CDR3 is TGTGCCAGCAGAATACTAGCGGGAGTTAGGAATGAGCAGTTCTTC. Encoded protein: CASRILAGVRNEQFF.

The rearrangement uses TRBV6-5 and TRBJ2-1; 12 positions agree with TRBD2. Germline V gene sequence: CDR1 MNHEY, CDR2 SVGAGI. Unmatched junction bases numbered 6, after V lost 6 bases and J lost 9 bases. The CDR3 runs 14 residues. CDR3 DNA: TGTGCCAGCAGCCTACTAGCGGGGGGCGGTGAGCAGTTCTTC. Protein: CASSLLAGGGEQFF.

This chain connects TRBV6-5 to TRBJ1-4; D might be TRBD1 (6 bases). Trimming pared 4 bases from V and 5 bases from J, leaving 14 bases between. The V gene's germline CDR1 is MNHEY and CDR2 SVGAGI. This CDR3 is 15 amino acids long. As DNA, the CDR3 is TGTGCCAGCAGTTCAAGGCAGGGGTACAATGAAAAACTGTTTTTT. It encodes CASSSRQGYNEKLFF.

The chain links TRBV5-1 to TRBJ1-2; TRBD1 agrees at 7 bases. J lost 7 bases, V lost 0 bases, and 3 bases had no gene match. The germline V gene has CDR1 SGHRS and CDR2 YFSETQ. The CDR3 totals 13 residues. CDR3 nucleotide sequence: TGCGCCAGCAGCTTGGGACAGGGATTTGGCTACACCTTC. Its protein product is CASSLGQGFGYTF.

CDR3: CASSPRLAGGSTAYEQYF. CDR3 in DNA: TGTGCCAGCTCACCCCGACTAGCGGGAGGGTCTACCGCCTACGAGCAGTACTTC. The V gene is TRBV18, the J gene TRBJ2-7; 14 bases map to TRBD2. V trimming: 3 bases; J trimming: 2 bases; junction bases outside the gene matches: 9. This CDR3 is built from 18 residues. CDR1 and CDR2 (germline): KGHSH, LQKENI. Full variable domain (remainder filled in from reference TRBV18 and TRBJ2-7): NAGVMQNPRHLVRRRGQEARLRCSPMKGHSHVYWYRQLPEEGLKFMVYLQKENIIDESGMPKERFSAEFPKEGPSILRIQQVVRGDSAAYFCASSPRLAGGSTAYEQYFGPGTRLTVT.

The CDR3 DNA reads TGTGCCAGCAGCTCGCGGGCGGCTGTGAACACTGAAGCTTTCTTT. Its protein product is CASSSRAAVNTEAFF. V usage is TRBV7-9 and J usage is TRBJ1-1; D ambiguous. CDR1 is SEHNR and CDR2 is FQNEAQ in the germline V gene (reference sequence). Deletions cut 4 bases from V and 0 bases from J, with 12 bases between. The CDR3 has 15 residues.

The chain employs TRBV2 and TRBJ2-7; D might be TRBD2 (5 bases). The CDR3 loop spans 13 amino acids. Trimming pared 0 bases from V and 6 bases from J, leaving 9 bases between. Germline values: CDR1 SNHLY, CDR2 FYNNEI. The CDR3 region is CASSEALGSEQYF. In nucleotides, the CDR3 is TGTGCCAGCAGTGAAGCCCTAGGGAGCGAGCAGTACTTC.